This passage covers 28 T cell receptor beta chains from one sample sequenced in a study of human T cells and chemical hapten exposure. TCRdb re-called the RACE reads through MiXCR, storing one row per CDR3 protein. The table records roughly 380,000 distinct CDR3 sequences, roughly 4.6% of them present only once. Described time point: pre-sensitization, week 0. Sample treatment: therapeutic diphenylcyclopropenone sensitization with weekly scalp DPC. The specimen was whole blood, collected in connection with sensitization to the hapten diphenylcyclopropenone (DPC). The receptors were sampled from a woman in her forties or fifties with alopecia areata. Some clones in this sample may be carry-over from other donors' samples.

This clonotype was counted ten times or more. This chain links TRBV7-9 with TRBJ1-1, with 7 bases fitting TRBD1. The V gene end was trimmed by 4 bases and the J gene end by 6 bases; junction bases not matched to a gene: 20. Germline CDR1 is SEHNR and CDR2 is FQNEAQ (reference sequence). CDR3 length: 18 residues. The CDR3 loop is CASSYQRQGGIGPAEAFF. The CDR3 nucleotides read TGTGCCAGCAGCTACCAAAGACAGGGCGGGATTGGTCCCGCTGAAGCTTTCTTT.

The chain joins TRBV12-3 or TRBV12-4 to TRBJ1-2; D unclear. The V end lost 6 bases, the J end lost 0 bases, and 14 bases lay between the germline ends. The CDR3 runs to 15 residues. The DNA of the CDR3 is TGTGCCAGCAGCTTTGGACGGAGAGCTAACTATGGCTACACCTTC. Translation gives CASSFGRRANYGYTF.

The V and J genes are TRBV6-5 and TRBJ2-7; D is ambiguous. V lost 2 bases and J 2 bases, leaving 13 bases between the germline ends. The CDR3 has 15 residues. Germline-derived CDR1 and CDR2 are MNHEY and SVGAGI. The CDR3 is CASSYEKGYPYEQYF. The DNA of the CDR3 is TGTGCCAGCAGTTACGAGAAAGGGTACCCCTACGAGCAGTACTTC.

As regards this clonotype: At one end the junction does not follow the germline gene, possibly because of a read error. The chain combines TRBV3-1 with TRBJ2-7; the D gene is possibly TRBD2 (5 bases). Looked up from germline, CDR1 is LGHDT and CDR2 is YNNKEL (reference sequence). The CDR3 length is 15 residues. CDR3 in amino acids: CANSQDNWTPGEQYF. DNA for the CDR3: TGTGCCAACAGCCAAGATAACTGGACTCCTGGCGAGCAGTACTTC.

This clonotype was seen at least ten times. This chain links TRBV6-6 with TRBJ2-2, with D perhaps matching TRBD1 or TRBD2 (5 bases each). Germline CDR1 MNHNY, CDR2 SVGAGI (reference sequence). V gave up 6 bases and J gave up 6 bases, with 11 bases separating them. The CDR3 is 13 amino acids. The CDR3 DNA sequence: TGTGCCAGCAGCCCCTTGGGGGCCGGGGAGCTGTTTTTT. This sequence encodes CASSPLGAGELFF.

This clonotype was counted between two and nine times. The chain employs TRBV12-3 or TRBV12-4 and TRBJ1-5; D not resolved. The V gene lost 0 bases and the J gene lost 2 bases, with 14 bases spanning the gap. This CDR3 has 17 amino acids. The CDR3 region is CASSLAGPSMGNQPQHF. The CDR3 nucleotides are TGTGCCAGCAGTTTAGCGGGCCCCAGTATGGGCAATCAGCCCCAGCATTTT.

This CDR3 reads CASSPPGQGIYNEQYF. The CDR3 coding sequence is TGTGCCAGCTCACCCCCGGGACAGGGGATCTACAATGAGCAGTACTTC. The chain links TRBV18 to TRBJ2-1; 10 bases align to TRBD1. The J call may be in error: the DNA end matches TRBJ2-7 better. This CDR3 has 16 residues. From germline, CDR1 is KGHSH and CDR2 LQKENI.

This clonotype was seen ten or more times. This chain connects TRBV10-2 to TRBJ2-3, with unresolved D. Trimming removed 6 bases from V and 0 bases from J, with 10 bases in between. Germline V CDR1 and CDR2: WSHSY, SAAADI. The CDR3 has 14 amino acids. CDR3 sequence: CASRDLSSTDTQYF. The DNA for the CDR3 is TGCGCCAGCAGAGACTTGTCTAGCACAGATACGCAGTATTTT.

The genes are TRBV7-9 and TRBJ1-1; D is undetermined. Between the trimmed V and J ends, which lost 6 bases and 2 bases, there was a span of 7 bases. CDR3 length equals 12 residues. Germline-derived CDR1 and CDR2 are SEHNR and FQNEAQ (reference sequence). CDR3 nucleotide sequence: TGTGCCAGCAGTAACAGAAACACTGAAGCTTTCTTT. Amino acids: CASSNRNTEAFF.

This clonotype showed up just a few times. This rearrangement joins TRBV12-3 or TRBV12-4 to TRBJ1-6; D might be TRBD1 (6 bases). CDR3 size: 14 residues. The V gene lost 7 bases and the J gene lost 4 bases, with 11 bases spanning the gap. Here the CDR3 reads CASKTGRYNSPLHF. CDR3 DNA: TGTGCCAGCAAAACAGGGCGATATAATTCACCCCTCCACTTT.

This clonotype was seen at least ten times. The V call is TRBV13, the J call TRBJ2-1; the D call may be TRBD1 or TRBD2 (5 bases each). This CDR3 has 15 residues. Germline V gene lookup returns CDR1 PRHDT and CDR2 FYEKMQ (reference sequence). V gave up 5 bases and J gave up 6 bases, with 17 bases separating them. The DNA of the CDR3 is TGTGCCAGCAGCACCGGGACCCGTCCCTTCAATGAGCAGTTCTTC. Its protein is CASSTGTRPFNEQFF.

The table lists this clonotype with many counts. The V and J genes are TRBV28 and TRBJ2-5; D gene uncertain. V lost 1 base, J lost 1 base, and 16 bases lay in between. Germline V gives CDR1 MDHEN, CDR2 SYDVKM. The CDR3 has 17 amino acids. CDR3 nucleotide sequence: TGTGCCAGCAGTTTATCCCCCTCAGCGCAACCCCAAGAGACCCAGTACTTC. It translates to CASSLSPSAQPQETQYF.

V and J are TRBV20-1 and TRBJ2-4; 9 nucleotides match TRBD2. This CDR3 spans 17 amino acids. With V trimmed by 3 bases and J by 0 bases, 9 bases remained unmatched. CDR1 and CDR2 from the germline V gene are DFQATT and SNEGSKA (reference sequence). CDR3 coding DNA: TGCAGTGCTAGGGGGTCTAGCGGGGACCTAGCCAAAAACATTCAGTACTTC. Protein product: CSARGSSGDLAKNIQYF.

Ten or more counts support this clonotype. The chain recombines TRBV29-1 with TRBJ1-2; TRBD1 might be the D (5 bases). Trimming took 6 bases from V and 8 from J, leaving 19 bases between them. The CDR3 is 13 amino acids. Germline assignment: CDR1 SQVTM and CDR2 ANQGSEA. The DNA for the CDR3 is TGCAGCGTCGATTCTAACAGGATGAGCGGCTACACCTTC. This codes for CSVDSNRMSGYTF.

A few counts support this clonotype. The CDR3 loop reads CASPRPNEKLFF. The CDR3, as DNA: TGTGCCAGCCCACGTCCTAATGAAAAACTGTTTTTT. The V gene is TRBV6-8, the J gene TRBJ1-4; D is unresolved. CDR1 and CDR2 from the germline V gene are MNHGY and SAAAGT. This CDR3 comprises 12 residues. Trimming pared 8 bases from V and 3 bases from J, leaving 7 bases between.

This clonotype was seen a few times. This sequence joins TRBV7-8 and TRBJ2-2; TRBD2 agrees at 11 bases. This CDR3 region has 18 residues. The germline CDR1 and CDR2 sequences are SGHVS and FQNEAQ. Trimming took 0 bases from V and 0 from J; bases not matched to a gene: 3. The DNA for the CDR3 is TGTGCCAGCAGCTTAGCAGTAGCGGGGGGGCCGAACACCGGGGAGCTGTTTTTT. Protein product: CASSLAVAGGPNTGELFF.

This clonotype was observed at least ten times. V usage is TRBV6-6 and J usage is TRBJ1-5; TRBD1 is a possible D gene (6 bases). The CDR3 is 15 residues long. Looked up from germline, CDR1 is MNHNY and CDR2 is SVGAGI (reference sequence). Trimming removed 7 bases at V and 2 bases at J, with 15 bases between. The CDR3 loop is CASNSRGGGNQPQHF. The CDR3 DNA sequence: TGTGCCAGCAATTCCAGGGGAGGCGGCAATCAGCCCCAGCATTTT.

This clonotype was counted between two and nine times. The chain has TRBV5-1 and TRBJ2-3; 10 bases match TRBD1. Germline CDR1 reads SGHRS; CDR2 reads YFSETQ. Germline trimming cut 3 bases from V and 6 bases from J; bases unmatched to any gene: 1. The CDR3 contains 13 residues. CDR3 sequence reads: CASSWGQGDTQYF. The CDR3 DNA follows: TGCGCCAGCAGCTGGGGACAGGGGGATACGCAGTATTTT.

This chain uses TRBV4-1 with TRBJ1-2; D is uncertain. CDR3 size: 14 residues. V was shortened by 0 bases and J by 6 bases, with 11 bases between the two germline ends. Germline V gene data show CDR1 as MGHRA and CDR2 as YSYEKL. The CDR3 loop is CASSQDAGPNGYTF. For the CDR3, the DNA is TGCGCCAGCAGCCAAGATGCAGGTCCAAATGGCTACACCTTC.

V usage is TRBV12-3 or TRBV12-4 and J usage is TRBJ2-5; D is tentatively TRBD1 or TRBD2 (6 bases each). Trimming took off 4 bases at V and 4 bases at J, with 10 bases between the two ends. The CDR3 runs 13 residues. This chain's CDR3 is CASSYGGLETQYF. The CDR3, as DNA: TGTGCCAGCAGTTACGGGGGCTTAGAGACCCAGTACTTC.

This chain joins TRBV7-2 and TRBJ2-7; D unclear. The germline V gene encodes CDR1 SGHTA and CDR2 FQGNSA. The CDR3 covers 11 residues. The V and J ends lost 5 bases and 7 bases respectively, with 9 bases between them. CDR3 amino acids: CASSQMGEQYF. Here the CDR3 DNA reads TGTGCCAGCAGCCAGATGGGGGAGCAGTACTTC.

This clonotype was recorded at least ten times. This chain connects TRBV24-1 to TRBJ2-1; no firm D call. V shed 5 bases and J shed 5 bases, with 9 bases lying between them. From germline, CDR1 is KGHDR and CDR2 SFDVKD. The CDR3 spans 13 residues. The CDR3 is CATSVRSNNEQFF. The CDR3 nucleotides are TGTGCCACCAGTGTTCGGTCGAACAATGAGCAGTTCTTC.

This clonotype has more than one count but fewer than ten. V usage is TRBV7-2 and J usage is TRBJ1-6; 9 positions agree with TRBD1. The CDR3 runs to 14 residues. Trimming at V came to 4 bases and at J to 8 bases, leaving 3 bases not matched to a gene. The germline V gene encodes CDR1 SGHTA and CDR2 FQGNSA. CDR3 nucleotides: TGTGCCAGCAGCTCAGGACAGGGGTATTCACCCCTCCACTTT. It translates to CASSSGQGYSPLHF.

This clonotype has a count of ten or more. V usage is TRBV3-1 and J usage is TRBJ2-3; 8 bases map to TRBD2. The V gene end was trimmed by 4 bases and the J gene end by 2 bases; junction bases not matched to a gene: 11. The CDR3 has 17 amino acids. The germline V gene has CDR1 LGHDT and CDR2 YNNKEL (reference sequence). The CDR3 region is CASSRRRIAGTTDTQYF. DNA of the CDR3: TGTGCCAGCAGCCGACGGCGTATAGCGGGGACCACAGATACGCAGTATTTT.

This clonotype was seen a few times. The chain links TRBV10-3 to TRBJ2-3, with D possibly called TRBD1 or TRBD2 (5 bases each). CDR1 is ENHRY, CDR2 SYGVKD, per germline. The CDR3 loop spans 18 amino acids. V lost 0 bases and J 3 bases, leaving 19 bases between the germline ends. The CDR3 region has the DNA TGTGCCATCAGTGAGTCTGGGGGAACGAACCTGAGAACAGATACGCAGTATTTT. Translated: CAISESGGTNLRTDTQYF.

This clonotype was observed at least ten times. J is TRBJ1-6 and V is TRBV21-1. TRBV21-1 is tagged as a pseudogene. The CDR3 loop spans 14 amino acids. The CDR3 sequence: CASSKDSYNSPLHF. In DNA form, the CDR3 reads TGTGCCAGCAGCAAAGACTCCTATAATTCACCCCTCCACTTT.

This clonotype was recorded a few times. The chain joins TRBV5-5 to TRBJ1-5; 8 bases fit TRBD1. CDR1 and CDR2 from the germline V gene are SGHKS and YYEKEE (reference sequence). The CDR3 contains 16 residues. After removal of 0 bases from V and 6 bases from J, the junction contained 8 bases not matched to a gene. The CDR3 nucleotides are TGTGCCAGCAGCTTGGAATTTAGCAGGGGGCTTCAGCCCCAGCATTTT. Its protein product is CASSLEFSRGLQPQHF.

Many counts were recorded for this clonotype. This chain connects TRBV20-1 to TRBJ2-7, with a possible D match to TRBD2 (7 bases). The CDR3 runs 14 residues. Germline loops: CDR1 DFQATT, CDR2 SNEGSKA (reference sequence). V lost 6 bases, J lost 0 bases, and 15 bases lay in between. The CDR3 DNA follows: TGCAGTGCCGCGAGGGGAGGGGGCTCCTACGAGCAGTACTTC. Translated, it gives CSAARGGGSYEQYF.